The entry below describes one T cell receptor beta chain. Its binding antigen is unknown. Per-base quality was not reported, and no clone a single base away is much larger than it. V is trimmed back by 4 bases and J by 7 bases, and the junction contains 7 bases that no gene match accounts for. CDR3 length: 14 amino acids, cysteine to phenylalanine. Only the CDR3 DNA is retained, 42 bases long and in frame from the first base. From a lookup of the germline V gene (reference sequence), CDR1 and CDR2 are SEHNR and FQNEAQ. This record comes from a study of shared clonotypes between healthy human individuals (dated by TCRdb to the early 2020s). A note on the overall study: The cohort included three men and a couple of women between 18 and 49 years of age. Per donor, three plates each were used for CD4 naive and CD4 memory, two for CD8 naive, and one for CD8 memory. To estimate repertoire size and how much clonotypes are shared between individuals, the study performed deep sequencing of blood TCR repertoires from roughly five healthy adults. Libraries were prepared and TCR repertoires were sequenced by different laboratories using diverse techniques, in order to increase sequencing depth and limit assay-specific biases. Per donor, leukapheresis produced somewhere between about 0.8 and 9.5 billion PBMCs. Broad study findings and their caveats: Clonotypes shared by all four sorted-subset donors showed higher generation probabilities than non-shared clonotypes. Because the study included a small number of donors, the genetic and exposure-history diversity represented was limited. Sharing across four donors was observed for 4.5% to 6.5% of naive CD4, under 4% of naive CD8, about 2.3% of memory CD4, and about 0.38% of memory CD8 clonotypes. Pairwise subsampling indicated that sequencing depth was expected to affect the degree of clonotype sharing among donors. Incomplete sequencing was indicated by rarefaction of sorted-subset datasets, despite the large sequencing depth. Sampling was restricted to blood, and TCR repertoires in tissue are likely to differ from TCR repertoires in blood. Naive subsets generally had larger estimated clonotype richness than memory subsets did.

Using the deep immunoSEQ assay, multiplex PCR amplified TCR CDR3 regions from genomic DNA. Extracted genomic DNA from each cell subset was distributed evenly across all wells of several immunoSEQ 96-well plates, and each plate was treated as a replicate. Each replicate PCR for sorted subsets received about 220 ng genomic DNA, equal to roughly 33,000 T cell genomes. Purified libraries were quantified with a Qubit 3.0 fluorometer, sized on a Bioanalyzer 2100, and re-quantified with the KAPA Library Quantification kit. Every immunoSEQ 96-well plate was sequenced on a separate single-read 150-cycle Illumina NextSeq 550 flow cell. As for the authors' bioinformatics: Because only junctional sequences without quality scores were contained in the immunoSEQ output, filtering matching that applied to full-length reads could not be performed. Sequences were annotated with PyIR, a Python wrapper for IgBLAST v1.9, using IMGT germline references to assign V/J genes and CDR3. Any read was removed if the V/J assignment was weak (E-value above 1e-6), the CDR3 was missing, or the read contained stop codons, out-of-frame junctions, or ambiguous translated residues. V3J clonotypes were defined as sequences sharing an identical inferred V gene, J gene, and CDR3 amino acid sequence. The percentage overlap between two repertoires was calculated by dividing the number of shared unique clonotypes by the size of the smaller repertoire. Richness of each repertoire was evaluated using RTK rarefaction, the Chao1 estimator, and Recon v2.1 estimates of unobserved clonotypes. Generation probabilities for all TCRbeta clonotypes obtained by the gDNA method from a few donors were computed using OLGA. The immuneACCESS repertoire file appears here via TCRdb, limited to in-frame rearrangements. These files lack a portion of the clones; in checked studies, under half of the deficit traces to unresolved V genes, and the cause of the others is not known. The V and J calls and clone size come from that table; D and trimming were worked out from the DNA. The sample has some 2.1 million clones on record, 85% to 95% of them singletons. The ten largest account for 0.1% to 0.15% of the sample.

Donors were healthy HIV-negative adults with no recently reported acute infections or vaccinations. Every donor was a Caucasian adult living in Nashville, Tennessee, USA. CD4+ T cells were enriched through magnetic negative selection, after which naive cells were positively selected on CD45RA and the remaining negative fraction served as the memory subset. After blood collection by leukapheresis, PBMCs were isolated using Ficoll-Histopaque density gradient centrifugation and then cryopreserved in the vapor phase of liquid nitrogen. Analytical flow cytometry was used to check the purity and quantity of each magnetically sorted T cell population. Genomic DNA was isolated from every sorted fraction and measured by UV absorbance on a Nanodrop 2000c.

Sequenced material: naive CD4+ T cells sorted from blood. In the paper's terms, the cell subset or site label means: CD45RA+ positively selected. The rearranged segments are TRBV7-9 and TRBJ2-7, with 10 bases matching TRBD1. This clonotype was obtained from a man between 18 and 35 years old in good health. The bases are TGTGCCAGCAGCTGGGGACAGGGGCAGGAAGAGCAGTACTTC. This encodes CASSWGQGQEEQYF.